This TCR beta chain was sequenced during a study of blood T cell repertoires in COVID-19. About the research overall: COVID-19 samples from acute and convalescent phases originated in the United States, Italy and Spain. From T cells, B-cell-depleted T cells, or PBMCs came the material, which was cDNA or gDNA.

Original analysis: Amplification of reference gene primers provided the estimated nucleated cell counts. Generated by immunoSEQ multiplex PCR, the TCRdb table keeps only in-frame clones and is missing some. From that table come the V and J calls and clone size; the DNA was used to work out D and trimming. Of 100,000 to 120,000 clones listed, 80% to 90% were seen once; the top ten hold 2.4%. Germline V gives CDR1 SGHAT, CDR2 FQNNGV. With 3 bases removed from V and 7 bases from J, the gap between germline ends came to 10 bases. The CDR3 is made up of 14 amino acids. Material for sequencing was peripheral blood. The sequence was collected from a human donor in a cohort sampled during active COVID-19. V is TRBV11-2 and J is TRBJ1-6; D call uncertain. The CDR3 coding sequence is TGTGCCAGCAGCTTTAGTAACCAAAATTCACCCCTCCACTTT. Translated, it gives CASSFSNQNSPLHF.